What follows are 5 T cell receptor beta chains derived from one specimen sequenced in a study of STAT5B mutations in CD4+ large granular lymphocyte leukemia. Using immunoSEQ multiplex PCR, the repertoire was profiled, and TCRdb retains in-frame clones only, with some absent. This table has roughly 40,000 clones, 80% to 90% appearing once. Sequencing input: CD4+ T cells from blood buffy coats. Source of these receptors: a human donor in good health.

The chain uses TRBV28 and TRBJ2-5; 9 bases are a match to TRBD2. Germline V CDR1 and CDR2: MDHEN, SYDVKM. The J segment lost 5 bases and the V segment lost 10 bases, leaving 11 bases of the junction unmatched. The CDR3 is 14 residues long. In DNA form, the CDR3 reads TGTGCCACCAGCGGGGGGCAAAGGAGGGAGACCCAGTACTTC. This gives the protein CATSGGQRRETQYF.

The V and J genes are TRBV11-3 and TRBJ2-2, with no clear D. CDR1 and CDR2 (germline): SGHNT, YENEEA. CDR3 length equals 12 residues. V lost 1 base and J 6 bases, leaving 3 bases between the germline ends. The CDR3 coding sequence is TGTGCCAGCAGCTTAGGACCCGGGGAGCTGTTTTTT. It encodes CASSLGPGELFF. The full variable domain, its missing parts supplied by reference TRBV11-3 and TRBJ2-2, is EAGVVQSPRYKIIEKKQPVAFWCNPISGHNTLYWYLQNLGQGPELLIRYENEEAVDDSQLPKDRFSAERLKGVDSTLKIQPAELGDSAVYLCASSLGPGELFFGEGSRLTVL.

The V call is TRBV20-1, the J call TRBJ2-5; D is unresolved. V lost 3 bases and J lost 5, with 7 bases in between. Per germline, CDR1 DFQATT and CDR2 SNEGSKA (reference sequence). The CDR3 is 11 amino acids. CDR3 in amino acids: CSASSGETQYF. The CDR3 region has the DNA TGCAGTGCTAGCTCGGGCGAGACCCAGTACTTC.

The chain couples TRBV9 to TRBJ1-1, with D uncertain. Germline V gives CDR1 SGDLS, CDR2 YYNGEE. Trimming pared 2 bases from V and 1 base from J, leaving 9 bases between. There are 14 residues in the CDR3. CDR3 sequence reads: CASSVVQQNTEAFF. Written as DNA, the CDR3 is TGTGCCAGCAGCGTGGTACAGCAGAACACTGAAGCTTTCTTT.

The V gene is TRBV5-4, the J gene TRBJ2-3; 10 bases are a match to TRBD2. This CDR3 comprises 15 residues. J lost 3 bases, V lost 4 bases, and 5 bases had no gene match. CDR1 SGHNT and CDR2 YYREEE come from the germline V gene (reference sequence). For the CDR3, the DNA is TGTGCCAGCAGCCCGAGGACTAGCGGAACAGATACGCAGTATTTT. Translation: CASSPRTSGTDTQYF.